These T cell receptor beta chains were read from a single sample in a study of CD8+ T cells in alopecia areata. The data were produced by immunoSEQ multiplex PCR, yet TCRdb's version contains in-frame clones alone and is incomplete. The table shows 80,000 to 95,000 clones, with around 44% occurring only once. The material was CD8+ T cells sorted from blood, obtained at week 24, from a patient treated with tofacitinib. The receptors shown here come from a human donor with alopecia areata. Each CDR3 is given with its conserved first and last residue. Each record gives: V gene, clone size, D gene, J gene, CDR3 DNA, CDR3 protein. The D gene is left open where the match is weak. Size values are once, few and many counts, or a class for expanded clones, and some rows have none.

>TRBV21-1|few|-|TRBJ1-5
TGTGCCAGCAGGTCATCTAGTCGTTTGGGGCCCCAGCATTTT
CASRSSSRLGPQHF
>TRBV7-9|few|-|TRBJ2-6
TGTGCCAGCAGCTACTCTGGGGCCAACGTCCTGACTTTC
CASSYSGANVLTF
>TRBV6-4|few|-|TRBJ2-5
TGTGCCAGCAGTGATGGGCTAGAAGAGACCCAGTACTTC
CASSDGLEETQYF
>TRBV29-1|few|-|TRBJ2-2
TGCAGCGTTCTTCTAGCGTCCGGGGAGCTGTTTTTT
CSVLLASGELFF
>TRBV9|-|-|TRBJ2-3
TGTGCCAGCAGCGAGGCAGGGGACACAGATACGCAGTATTTT
CASSEAGDTDTQYF
>TRBV25-1|-|TRBD1|TRBJ2-7
TGTGCCAGCAGTCGGGGACAGGTAGACGAGCAGTACTTC
CASSRGQVDEQYF
>TRBV30|few|TRBD1|TRBJ1-2
TGTGCCTGGATCCGTGAAGGGGACAGTCTAAGGCATGGCTACACCTTC
CAWIREGDSLRHGYTF
>TRBV15|-|TRBD1|TRBJ1-4
TGTGCCACCAGCATCTACAGGGGACCGAATGAAAAACTGTTTTTT
CATSIYRGPNEKLFF
>TRBV29-1|few|TRBD2|TRBJ2-7
TGCAGCGTTTACGGGACTAGCGGGAGTTCTTGGGAGCAGTACTTC
CSVYGTSGSSWEQYF
>TRBV5-6|-|TRBD1|TRBJ2-7
TGTGCCAGCAGCTCGGGCGCCGGGACAGGGATTTACGAGCAGTACTTC
CASSSGAGTGIYEQYF
>TRBV9|few|-|TRBJ1-2
TGTGCCAGCAGCGTAGGCCAGAACTATGGCTACACCTTC
CASSVGQNYGYTF
>TRBV5-1|-|TRBD1|TRBJ2-7
TGCGCCAGCAGCTTGGGACAGGGGGCGGCAAGCTCCTACGAGCAGTACTTC
CASSLGQGAASSYEQYF
>TRBV9|-|-|TRBJ2-7
TGTGCCAGCAGCGCCACCCCCGGGACATCCTACGAGCAGTACTTC
CASSATPGTSYEQYF
>TRBV11-2|-|-|TRBJ2-1
TGTGCCAGCAGCCAGTGGACAGCCTCCTACAATGAGCAGTTCTTC
CASSQWTASYNEQFF
>TRBV4-1|-|-|TRBJ1-1
TGCGCCAGCAGCCAAGAGATCGGGAACACTGAAGCTTTCTTT
CASSQEIGNTEAFF
>TRBV29-1|-|-|TRBJ2-2
TGCAGCGCCGACGTGAGCGGAAGGAACACCGGGGAGCTGTTTTTT
CSADVSGRNTGELFF
>TRBV7-8|-|-|TRBJ2-1
TGTGCCAGCAGCTTAGCGACTAGCAATGAGCAGTTCTTC
CASSLATSNEQFF
>TRBV5-6|-|-|TRBJ2-7
TGTGCCAGCAGCCCAACCGCCTACGGGCTCTACGAGCAGTACTTC
CASSPTAYGLYEQYF
>TRBV11-2|-|-|TRBJ2-5
TGTGCCAGCAGCTTAGCCCCCGGACCGGGAGAGACCCAGTACTTC
CASSLAPGPGETQYF
>TRBV10-3|-|-|TRBJ2-5
TGTGCCATCAGTGAGTCGGGGGACGGTGGGGAGACCCAGTACTTC
CAISESGDGGETQYF
>TRBV4-2|-|-|TRBJ2-7
TGTGCCAGCAGCCCCCGTGTGGGATTAGACTACGAGCAGTACTTC
CASSPRVGLDYEQYF
>TRBV5-8|few|TRBD2|TRBJ2-1
TGTGCCAGCAGTTTTACCGGCGGGGGATTGTACAATGAGCAGTTCTTC
CASSFTGGGLYNEQFF
>TRBV9|-|TRBD1|TRBJ2-7
TGTGCCAGCAGCGCCTCCGGGACAGGGTTCGGCGAGCAGTACTTC
CASSASGTGFGEQYF
>TRBV6-5|-|-|TRBJ2-5
TGTGCCAGCAGTTCAGACCGGGAGAAAGGGACCCAGTACTTC
CASSSDREKGTQYF
>TRBV6-1|few|-|TRBJ2-2
TGTGCCAGACGTCAGGGCGGGGAGCTGTTTTTT
CARRQGGELFF
>TRBV30|-|TRBD1|TRBJ1-1
TGTGCCTGGAGTCCAGGGGGGTGGACTGAAGCTTTCTTT
CAWSPGGWTEAFF
>TRBV19|-|-|TRBJ1-1
TGTGCCAGTAGTAGGGGCGGACAAGGAGGGGCTGAAGCTTTCTTT
CASSRGGQGGAEAFF
>TRBV6-5|few|TRBD1|TRBJ2-7
TGTGCCAGCAGTTACTCGAGGACAGGGGTAGAAGGCGAGCAGTACTTC
CASSYSRTGVEGEQYF
>TRBV23-1|-|TRBD2|TRBJ2-7
TGCGCCAGCAGTCTAGGGACCCTGACTAGCGGGAGATACGAGCAGTACTTC
CASSLGTLTSGRYEQYF
>TRBV4-1|many|TRBD1|TRBJ2-7
TGCGCCAGCAGCATCGACAGGGCCTACGAGCAGTACTTC
CASSIDRAYEQYF
>TRBV7-9|-|TRBD1|TRBJ1-2
TGTGCCAGCAGCCTGGGGGACAGACCTAACTATGGCTACACCTTC
CASSLGDRPNYGYTF
>TRBV6-1|few|-|TRBJ2-6
TGTGCCAGCAGTGAAGCGCCGGCAGGGGAATTCGGGGCCAACGTCCTGACTTTC
CASSEAPAGEFGANVLTF
>TRBV4-1|once|-|TRBJ2-5
TGCGCCAGCAGCCCTGAACCACCCTACCAAGAGACCCAGTACTTC
CASSPEPPYQETQYF
>TRBV7-8|few|-|TRBJ2-7
TGTGCCAGCAGCTTCAGCACAGGGAGAAGGGCCTACGAGCAGTACTTC
CASSFSTGRRAYEQYF
>TRBV19|-|-|TRBJ2-5
TGTGCCAGTAGTAAGGCCATCCAAGAGACCCAGTACTTC
CASSKAIQETQYF
>TRBV18|-|-|TRBJ1-5
TGTGCCAGCTCACCATTATCGGGGCGGAATCAGCCCCAGCATTTT
CASSPLSGRNQPQHF